One and the same sample provided the 21 T cell receptor beta chains below, sequenced in a study of blood T cell repertoires in COVID-19. Clones were sequenced by immunoSEQ multiplex PCR, and TCRdb holds only the in-frame ones, with some missing. The table shows hundreds of thousands of clones, with about 90% occurring only once. Sequencing was performed on peripheral blood. Receptor source: a woman aged 70-85 years with COVID-19, enrolled during active disease.

The chain employs TRBV4-2 and TRBJ1-3; D ambiguous. There are 14 residues in the CDR3. Trimming cost V 2 bases and J 3 bases, with 8 bases left between them. Germline V gene data show CDR1 as LGHNA and CDR2 as YNFKEQ. The CDR3 nucleotides are TGTGCCAGCAGCCAAAGGCGGGGTGGAAACACCATATATTTT. Translating gives CASSQRRGGNTIYF.

This rearrangement joins TRBV6-5 to TRBJ1-3, with a tentative D call TRBD1 (5 bases). V dropped 4 bases and J dropped 4 bases, with 8 bases sitting between them. The CDR3 length is 13 residues. CDR1 and CDR2 (germline): MNHEY, SVGAGI. Here the CDR3 DNA reads TGTGCCAGCAGTTCGAGACAGGGAAACACCATATATTTT. Its protein is CASSSRQGNTIYF.

This chain connects TRBV10-3 to TRBJ1-5; D not resolved. The CDR3 contains 13 residues. Germline CDR1 is ENHRY and CDR2 is SYGVKD. Trimming cost V 3 bases and J 7 bases, with 10 bases left between them. The CDR3 nucleotides are TGTGCCATCAGTGATTATGAGGGACAGCCCCAGCATTTT. Protein: CAISDYEGQPQHF.

The chain recombines TRBV5-1 with TRBJ1-1; tentatively, D is TRBD1 (6 bases). Germline CDR1 SGHRS, CDR2 YFSETQ. This CDR3 is built from 14 residues. With 4 bases removed from V and 6 bases from J, the gap between germline ends came to 16 bases. In DNA, the CDR3 is TGCGCCAGCAGCGCGGGGGGGGCGGGCGCTGAAGCTTTCTTT. This encodes CASSAGGAGAEAFF.

The gene calls are TRBV19 and TRBJ2-2; D uncertain. The CDR3 length is 17 residues. CDR1 and CDR2 from the germline V gene are LNHDA and SQIVND (reference sequence). V was pared by 3 bases and J by 9 bases, with 23 bases between. Written as DNA, the CDR3 is TGTGCCAGTAGTATTTTTCTCGGAGACCTCTCATTCCGGGAGCTGTTTTTT. Translating gives CASSIFLGDLSFRELFF.

This sequence joins TRBV5-1 and TRBJ2-2; tentative D call: TRBD1 (5 bases). Germline values: CDR1 SGHRS, CDR2 YFSETQ. CDR3 size: 15 residues. Trimming cost V 0 bases and J 3 bases, with 9 bases left between them. The CDR3 region is CASSLVSRDTGELFF. The CDR3 DNA sequence: TGCGCCAGCAGCTTGGTTTCCAGGGACACCGGGGAGCTGTTTTTT.

This chain joins TRBV29-1 and TRBJ1-3; no firm D call. This CDR3 is built from 12 residues. CDR1 and CDR2 (germline): SQVTM, ANQGSEA. The V end lost 1 base, the J end lost 4 bases, and 5 bases lay between the germline ends. CDR3 in DNA: TGCAGCGTTGAAGTGCAGGGAAACACCATATATTTT. The encoded protein is CSVEVQGNTIYF. The variable domain in full, completed from reference TRBV29-1 and TRBJ1-3, reads SAVISQKPSRDICQRGTSLTIQCQVDSQVTMMFWYRQQPGQSLTLIATANQGSEATYESGFVIDKFPISRPNLTFSTLTVSNMSPEDSSIYLCSVEVQGNTIYFGEGSWLTVV.

This rearrangement joins TRBV7-2 to TRBJ1-1; no definite D call. CDR3 size: 17 residues. Trimming stripped 6 bases from V and 4 bases from J, with 24 bases between. Per germline, CDR1 SGHTA and CDR2 FQGNSA. The CDR3 is CASRWETSGFRITEAFF. The CDR3 nucleotides are TGTGCCAGCAGGTGGGAGACATCCGGTTTTCGGATCACTGAAGCTTTCTTT.

This clone was observed at least ten times. This CDR3 is CASSRGGNQPQHF. The CDR3 nucleotides are TGTGCCAGCAGCAGGGGAGGCAATCAGCCCCAGCATTTT. The chain carries TRBV2 and TRBJ1-5, with D maybe TRBD1 (6 bases). CDR1 is SNHLY and CDR2 is FYNNEI in the germline V gene. The CDR3 runs 13 residues. V was trimmed by 6 bases and J by 2 bases, leaving 8 bases between them.

The rearrangement joins TRBV11-3 to TRBJ2-3, with 10 bases fitting TRBD1. Germline assignment: CDR1 SGHNT and CDR2 YENEEA. The CDR3 extends over 18 amino acids. The junction had 8 bases not matched to a gene; V was cut back by 0 bases and J by 2 bases. CDR3 bases: TGTGCCAGCAGCTTAGATCCGGGACAGGGGACTTACACAGATACGCAGTATTTT. Its protein is CASSLDPGQGTYTDTQYF.

This chain uses TRBV7-9 with TRBJ1-1; tentatively, D is TRBD1 (5 bases). The CDR3 consists of 12 residues. With 4 bases removed from V and 4 bases from J, the gap between germline ends came to 7 bases. Germline CDR1 and CDR2: SEHNR and FQNEAQ (reference sequence). As DNA, the CDR3 is TGTGCCAGCAGCTCGCAGGGCACTGAAGCTTTCTTT. Translation: CASSSQGTEAFF.

V is TRBV7-3 and J is TRBJ2-7; possibly TRBD2 for D (5 bases). CDR3 length: 13 residues. V was clipped by 5 bases and J by 0 bases, with 8 bases between them. CDR1 and CDR2 from the germline V gene are SGHTA and FQGTGA. CDR3 nucleotide sequence: TGTGCCAGCAGCCACCGGGACTCCTACGAGCAGTACTTC. Protein product: CASSHRDSYEQYF.

V and J are TRBV18 and TRBJ2-3; the match to TRBD2 covers 8 bases. The V and J ends lost 1 base and 12 bases, in that order; junction bases with no gene match: 15. The CDR3 spans 16 residues. The germline gives CDR1 KGHSH, CDR2 LQKENI. The CDR3 DNA reads as TGTGCCAGCTCACCACGGTCCGCACGGGAGGGTCGGTCTCAGTATTTT. Translating it yields CASSPRSAREGRSQYF.

The chain has TRBV24-1 and TRBJ2-3; TRBD2 agrees at 13 bases. With 4 bases clipped from V and 5 bases from J, the junction kept 2 bases outside the gene matches. The CDR3 length is 15 residues. Germline CDR1 KGHDR, CDR2 SFDVKD. The CDR3 region is CATSDTSGRGDTQYF. The CDR3 DNA follows: TGTGCCACCAGTGACACTAGCGGGAGGGGAGATACGCAGTATTTT.

The V and J genes are TRBV5-6 and TRBJ2-1; the match to TRBD2 covers 13 bases. Germline V gene data show CDR1 as SGHDT and CDR2 as YYEEEE. Trimming cost V 2 bases and J 3 bases; bases outside gene matches: 8. This CDR3 has 18 amino acids. This CDR3 is CASSLPGLAGEYYNEQFF. The DNA of the CDR3 is TGTGCCAGCAGCTTACCCGGACTAGCGGGAGAGTACTACAATGAGCAGTTCTTC. Full variable domain (rest looked up from reference TRBV5-6 and TRBJ2-1): DAGVTQSPTHLIKTRGQQVTLRCSPKSGHDTVSWYQQALGQGPQFIFQYYEEEERQRGNFPDRFSGHQFPNYSSELNVNALLLGDSALYLCASSLPGLAGEYYNEQFFGPGTRLTVL.

The V gene is TRBV27, the J gene TRBJ2-7, with 8 bases matching TRBD1. CDR3 length equals 13 residues. Trimming cost V 6 bases and J 5 bases; bases outside gene matches: 6. Germline V gene data show CDR1 as MNHEY and CDR2 as SMNVEV (reference sequence). In DNA, the CDR3 is TGTGCCAGCAGACCCCAGGGGGCCCACGAGCAGTACTTC. Translating gives CASRPQGAHEQYF.

The J gene is TRBJ1-2, the V gene TRBV30; no definite D call. This CDR3 has 13 residues. Germline CDR1 and CDR2: GTSNPN and SVGIG (reference sequence). Deletions cut 1 base from V and 0 bases from J, with 6 bases between. Here the CDR3 DNA reads TGTGCCTGGAGTGCTATAACTAACTATGGCTACACCTTC. This sequence encodes CAWSAITNYGYTF.

This clone is a singleton in its sample. The chain employs TRBV4-3 and TRBJ1-5; unclear D gene. Per germline, CDR1 LGHNA and CDR2 YSLEER. There are 15 residues in the CDR3. V lost 4 bases and J 3 bases, leaving 13 bases between the germline ends. The CDR3 DNA reads TGCGCCAGCAGCCCTAGTGTACATATCAATCAGCCCCAGCATTTT. Protein: CASSPSVHINQPQHF.

The chain is built from TRBV5-4 and TRBJ1-2; 7 nucleotides agree with TRBD1. Per germline, CDR1 SGHNT and CDR2 YYREEE (reference sequence). The CDR3 contains 15 residues. J lost 5 bases, V lost 4 bases, and 11 bases had no gene match. The CDR3 reads CASSLPGTELYGYTF. The DNA for the CDR3 is TGTGCCAGCAGCCTGCCCGGGACAGAACTATATGGCTACACCTTC.

V gene TRBV6-5 combines with J gene TRBJ1-2, with D possibly matching TRBD1 (6 bases). This CDR3 is 14 amino acids long. V shed 6 bases and J shed 3 bases, with 14 bases lying between them. Per the germline V gene, CDR1 is MNHEY and CDR2 is SVGAGI. CDR3 amino acids: CASSVTWTDYGYTF. The CDR3 DNA reads TGTGCCAGCAGCGTCACCTGGACAGACTATGGCTACACCTTC.

Worth noting for this clone: At one end, the junction sequence differs from germline, possibly due to a read error. The chain is built from TRBV10-3 and TRBJ1-1, with 11 bases matching TRBD1. The CDR3 is made up of 13 amino acids. The V gene's germline CDR1 is ENHRY and CDR2 SYGVKD. For the CDR3, the DNA is TGTGCCATGAGTGGACAGGGGGCCACTGAAGCTTTCTTT. This sequence encodes CAMSGQGATEAFF.